This T cell receptor (beta chain) was observed in a study of memory CD4+ T cells and cytomegalovirus serostatus. Overall study results and limits: Each of some 67 CMV-associated TCRbeta sequences occurred in one to five individuals.

CDR1 is ENHRY, CDR2 SYGVKD, per germline. V was pared by 0 bases and J by 4 bases, with 3 bases between. The length of the CDR3 is 12 residues. Ten or more counts support this clone. Its antigen remains unknown. Single viable CD3+CD4+CD8-CD45RO+ cells were sorted as the memory CD4+ T cells. Positive selection with CD4 microbeads enriched total CD4+ T cells. Generated by immunoSEQ multiplex PCR, the TCRdb table keeps only in-frame clones and is missing some. Of some 57,000 clones listed, approximately 79% are singletons. This TCR was recovered from an adult in good health and CMV-seronegative. The specimen sequenced was memory CD4+ T cells from blood. The V and J genes are TRBV10-3 and TRBJ1-1; no reliable D call. The CDR3 DNA reads as TGTGCCATCAGTGAGTCGTCCACTGAAGCTTTCTTT. Its translation is CAISESSTEAFF.